This TCR beta chain was sequenced in a study of beta chain features in type 1 diabetes. The isolated RNA, all of it, was reverse transcribed, so expressed TCRB transcripts were what got sequenced. The method was immunoSEQ multiplex PCR; TCRdb's version includes in-frame clones alone and lacks a portion of them. The sample yields over 200,000 clones, about 11% seen once. Study conclusions and caveats: Shorter TCRB CDR3s, moderately but significantly so, were found in Type 1 diabetes patients in all four CD4+ subsets. Healthy donors had naive, central memory and Treg TCRB repertoires that appeared less similar than those seen among patients. A cDNA-based sequencing approach could over-represent cells with high TCR expression. The study left unresolved whether HLA type influences TCRB rearrangement.

Germline V gives CDR1 LGHNA, CDR2 YNFKEQ. The V segment lost 8 bases and the J segment 2 bases; nucleotides outside the gene matches: 5. The CDR3 totals 13 residues. A word on this clone: The target antigen is unknown.

The V and J genes are TRBV4-2 and TRBJ2-7; TRBD1 aligns across 8 bases. The sequence was collected from a man younger than 40 with type 1 diabetes. The sample comprised naive CD4+ T cells from blood. Here the CDR3 reads CASSGQATYEQYF. The CDR3 region has the DNA TGTGCCAGCTCGGGACAGGCCACCTACGAGCAGTACTTC.